This is a list of T cell receptor beta chains from one sample in a study of graft-versus-host responses after intestinal transplantation. The antigens for these receptors are not known. Profiled with immunoSEQ multiplex PCR; TCRdb holds only in-frame clones, not every one. The sample shows approximately 49,000 clones, about 89% of them seen only once. The sample in question was unstimulated CD4+ T cells sorted from spleen or lymph node cells, obtained before transplant. Every receptor here comes from a human donor who was the organ donor for an intestinal transplant. The CDR3 runs from the conserved cysteine through the conserved F or W. D genes are given only for firm matches. The size entry is marked missing in some rows and otherwise reads once, few, many or a size class.

v_call: TRBV28; j_call: TRBJ2-7; d_call: TRBD2; clone_size: few; cdr3_length: 18; cdr3_nt: TGTGCCAGCAGTTTCGGCGGGCGACTAGCGGGAGTCGGGTACGAGCAGTACTTC; cdr3_aa: CASSFGGRLAGVGYEQYF
v_call: TRBV18; j_call: TRBJ2-2; d_call: NA; clone_size: NA; cdr3_length: 16; cdr3_nt: TGTGCCAGCTCACCTCAAGTGCAGAAGCGCACCGGGGAGCTGTTTTTT; cdr3_aa: CASSPQVQKRTGELFF
v_call: TRBV29-1; j_call: TRBJ2-7; d_call: NA; clone_size: NA; cdr3_length: 11; cdr3_nt: TGCAGCGTAGGGAGTTATACGAGCCAGTACTTC; cdr3_aa: CSVGSYTSQYF
v_call: TRBV5-4; j_call: TRBJ1-1; d_call: NA; clone_size: NA; cdr3_length: 15; cdr3_nt: TGTGCCAGCAGCCGCACCGGTAGGGGGAACACTGAAGCTTTCTTT; cdr3_aa: CASSRTGRGNTEAFF
v_call: TRBV6-1; j_call: TRBJ2-5; d_call: NA; clone_size: NA; cdr3_length: 14; cdr3_nt: TGTGCCAGCAGTGTACAGGGCCCACAAGAGACCCAGTACTTC; cdr3_aa: CASSVQGPQETQYF
v_call: TRBV5-4; j_call: TRBJ2-5; d_call: TRBD1; clone_size: NA; cdr3_length: 13; cdr3_nt: TGTGCCAGCAGCCAGAGACAGGGAGAGACCCAGTACTTC; cdr3_aa: CASSQRQGETQYF
v_call: TRBV6-1; j_call: TRBJ2-2; d_call: TRBD1; clone_size: NA; cdr3_length: 13; cdr3_nt: TGTGCCAGCAGAACAGGGGAGACCGGGGAGCTGTTTTTT; cdr3_aa: CASRTGETGELFF
v_call: TRBV28; j_call: TRBJ2-7; d_call: NA; clone_size: NA; cdr3_length: 14; cdr3_nt: TGTGCCAGCAGTTTGGGGGACACTCTCTACGAGCAGTACTTC; cdr3_aa: CASSLGDTLYEQYF
v_call: TRBV9; j_call: TRBJ1-1; d_call: NA; clone_size: NA; cdr3_length: 15; cdr3_nt: TGTGCCAGCAGCGTAGACGGTCAGGGAGGCACTGAAGCTTTCTTT; cdr3_aa: CASSVDGQGGTEAFF
v_call: TRBV12-5; j_call: TRBJ2-3; d_call: NA; clone_size: NA; cdr3_length: 13; cdr3_nt: TGTGCTAGTGCAAGTGAGGGCACAGATACGCAGTATTTT; cdr3_aa: CASASEGTDTQYF
v_call: TRBV7-3; j_call: TRBJ1-3; d_call: NA; clone_size: NA; cdr3_length: 15; cdr3_nt: TGTGCCAGCAGCTTAGATGGGGGCCCTGGAAACACCATATATTTT; cdr3_aa: CASSLDGGPGNTIYF
v_call: TRBV5-1; j_call: TRBJ2-7; d_call: TRBD1; clone_size: NA; cdr3_length: 14; cdr3_nt: TGCGCCACCTCCTCGACAGGGTTTCCGGGCGAGCAGTACTTC; cdr3_aa: CATSSTGFPGEQYF
v_call: TRBV18; j_call: TRBJ2-5; d_call: TRBD1; clone_size: NA; cdr3_length: 15; cdr3_nt: TGTGCCAGCTCACCCGCCCGGACAGGGGAGGAGACCCAGTACTTC; cdr3_aa: CASSPARTGEETQYF
v_call: TRBV28; j_call: TRBJ2-7; d_call: NA; clone_size: medium-sized; cdr3_length: 14; cdr3_nt: TGTGCCAGCAGTTTAATTCAGGCCAGCTACGAGCAGTACTTC; cdr3_aa: CASSLIQASYEQYF
v_call: TRBV7-3; j_call: TRBJ2-3; d_call: TRBD1; clone_size: NA; cdr3_length: 16; cdr3_nt: TGTGCCAGCAGCTTAAGCGGGACAGGGATCGCAGATACGCAGTATTTT; cdr3_aa: CASSLSGTGIADTQYF
v_call: TRBV29-1; j_call: TRBJ2-4; d_call: TRBD2; clone_size: NA; cdr3_length: 16; cdr3_nt: TGCAGCGCGCTAGCGGAGCAAGTCTTAGCCAAAAACATTCAGTACTTC; cdr3_aa: CSALAEQVLAKNIQYF
v_call: TRBV30; j_call: TRBJ1-2; d_call: TRBD1; clone_size: NA; cdr3_length: 16; cdr3_nt: TGTGCCTGGAGCCAACCGTCGGATGGACAGGGGCATGGCTACACCTTC; cdr3_aa: CAWSQPSDGQGHGYTF
v_call: TRBV5-1; j_call: TRBJ2-1; d_call: NA; clone_size: NA; cdr3_length: 13; cdr3_nt: TGCGCCAGCAGCTTGGGGTCTCCGGGAGAGGGGTTCTTC; cdr3_aa: CASSLGSPGEGFF
v_call: TRBV4-2; j_call: TRBJ1-4; d_call: NA; clone_size: NA; cdr3_length: 20; cdr3_nt: TGTGCCAGCAGCCAAGATCGGGGTTGGCAGGAGAGGGAGGTAAATGAAAAACTGTTTTTT; cdr3_aa: CASSQDRGWQEREVNEKLFF
v_call: TRBV21-1; j_call: TRBJ1-5; d_call: NA; clone_size: NA; cdr3_length: 17; cdr3_nt: TGTGCCAGCAGCAAAGCTCCCCGGACAGGAGGCAATCAGCCCCAGCATTTT; cdr3_aa: CASSKAPRTGGNQPQHF
v_call: TRBV7-9; j_call: TRBJ2-1; d_call: NA; clone_size: NA; cdr3_length: 14; cdr3_nt: TGTGCCAGCAGCCCTTGGGGGGGGGCGAATGAGCAGTTCTTC; cdr3_aa: CASSPWGGANEQFF
v_call: TRBV19; j_call: TRBJ2-3; d_call: NA; clone_size: NA; cdr3_length: 14; cdr3_nt: TGTGCCAGTAGTACTTATACTAGCACAGATACGCAGTATTTT; cdr3_aa: CASSTYTSTDTQYF
v_call: TRBV6-5; j_call: TRBJ1-2; d_call: TRBD1; clone_size: few; cdr3_length: 13; cdr3_nt: TGTGCCAGCAGTAGGACAGGGAATTATGGCTACACCTTC; cdr3_aa: CASSRTGNYGYTF
v_call: TRBV19; j_call: TRBJ2-4; d_call: TRBD2; clone_size: few; cdr3_length: 15; cdr3_nt: TGTGCCAGTAGTACACATACTAGCGGGAGTAACATTCAGTACTTC; cdr3_aa: CASSTHTSGSNIQYF
v_call: TRBV2; j_call: TRBJ1-2; d_call: NA; clone_size: NA; cdr3_length: 13; cdr3_nt: TGTGCCAGCAGTGTTGACAGGTTTGGTGGCTACACCTTC; cdr3_aa: CASSVDRFGGYTF
v_call: TRBV14; j_call: TRBJ1-2; d_call: TRBD1; clone_size: NA; cdr3_length: 15; cdr3_nt: TGTGCCAGCAGCCAAGCAGGGGGTACTAACTATGGCTACACCTTC; cdr3_aa: CASSQAGGTNYGYTF
v_call: TRBV6-6; j_call: TRBJ1-2; d_call: TRBD1; clone_size: NA; cdr3_length: 15; cdr3_nt: TGTGCCAGCAGCCCCCAAGGGACAGGGAGGGATGGCTACACCTTC; cdr3_aa: CASSPQGTGRDGYTF
v_call: TRBV4-1; j_call: TRBJ2-7; d_call: TRBD1; clone_size: NA; cdr3_length: 16; cdr3_nt: TGCGCCAGCAGGCTTTATGGGGGGACAGGGCCCTACGAGCAGTACTTC; cdr3_aa: CASRLYGGTGPYEQYF
v_call: TRBV5-4; j_call: TRBJ1-2; d_call: TRBD1; clone_size: once; cdr3_length: 16; cdr3_nt: TGTGCCAGCAGCTTTGACTACAGGGGGCCGAACTATGGCTACACCTTC; cdr3_aa: CASSFDYRGPNYGYTF
v_call: TRBV6-5; j_call: TRBJ1-1; d_call: NA; clone_size: few; cdr3_length: 15; cdr3_nt: TGTGCCAGCAGTGGCAACAGGGTCGTGAACACTGAAGCTTTCTTT; cdr3_aa: CASSGNRVVNTEAFF
v_call: TRBV2; j_call: TRBJ1-3; d_call: NA; clone_size: few; cdr3_length: 14; cdr3_nt: TGTGCCAGCAGTTTAGTACAGGGTAGAAACACCATATATTTT; cdr3_aa: CASSLVQGRNTIYF
v_call: TRBV28; j_call: TRBJ2-3; d_call: TRBD2; clone_size: NA; cdr3_length: 16; cdr3_nt: TGTGCCAGCGCCTCTAGCGGGGGCCAACAATTGGATACGCAGTATTTT; cdr3_aa: CASASSGGQQLDTQYF
v_call: TRBV6-5; j_call: TRBJ1-1; d_call: NA; clone_size: NA; cdr3_length: 11; cdr3_nt: TGTGCCAGCACGGGGGACACTGAAGCTTTCTTT; cdr3_aa: CASTGDTEAFF
v_call: TRBV28; j_call: TRBJ1-5; d_call: NA; clone_size: NA; cdr3_length: 12; cdr3_nt: TGTGCCAGCACCACAGGGCCCCAGCCCCAGCATTTT; cdr3_aa: CASTTGPQPQHF
v_call: TRBV7-9; j_call: TRBJ1-1; d_call: NA; clone_size: NA; cdr3_length: 13; cdr3_nt: TGTGCCAGCAGCTTCGGGCACACAGGGAAAGCTTTCTTT; cdr3_aa: CASSFGHTGKAFF
v_call: TRBV27; j_call: TRBJ2-7; d_call: TRBD1; clone_size: NA; cdr3_length: 15; cdr3_nt: TGTGCCAGCAGTGAGTACCGACAGGGGGGGGACGAGCAGTACTTC; cdr3_aa: CASSEYRQGGDEQYF
v_call: TRBV7-9; j_call: TRBJ1-1; d_call: NA; clone_size: NA; cdr3_length: 13; cdr3_nt: TGTGCCAGCAGCTTATCAGGGAACACTGAAGCTTTCTTT; cdr3_aa: CASSLSGNTEAFF
v_call: TRBV15; j_call: TRBJ2-5; d_call: NA; clone_size: NA; cdr3_length: 14; cdr3_nt: TGTGCCACCAGCCGTTCCGGGAACCAAGAGACCCAGTACTTC; cdr3_aa: CATSRSGNQETQYF
v_call: TRBV28; j_call: TRBJ1-3; d_call: NA; clone_size: few; cdr3_length: 16; cdr3_nt: TGTGCCAGCTCCCCAGGGGCGTTGGGTTCCGGAAACACCATATATTTT; cdr3_aa: CASSPGALGSGNTIYF
v_call: TRBV25-1; j_call: TRBJ1-5; d_call: TRBD1; clone_size: few; cdr3_length: 13; cdr3_nt: TGTGCCAGCCGACAGGGGGGAAATCAGCCCCAGCATTTT; cdr3_aa: CASRQGGNQPQHF
v_call: TRBV5-1; j_call: TRBJ2-2; d_call: NA; clone_size: once; cdr3_length: 14; cdr3_nt: TGCGCCAGCAGCTTGGAGGGGAGGACCGGGGAGCTGTTTTTT; cdr3_aa: CASSLEGRTGELFF
v_call: TRBV28; j_call: TRBJ1-1; d_call: TRBD1; clone_size: NA; cdr3_length: 16; cdr3_nt: TGTGCCAGCGCGGGACAGGGGGCGAGTATGAACACTGAAGCTTTCTTT; cdr3_aa: CASAGQGASMNTEAFF
v_call: TRBV29-1; j_call: TRBJ1-1; d_call: NA; clone_size: NA; cdr3_length: 14; cdr3_nt: TGCAGCGTTCAATGGCGGGGGCGGAACACTGAAGCTTTCTTT; cdr3_aa: CSVQWRGRNTEAFF
v_call: TRBV9; j_call: TRBJ1-2; d_call: TRBD1; clone_size: NA; cdr3_length: 16; cdr3_nt: TGTGCCAGCAGCACGCCATCCGGGACAGGGGACTATGGCTACACCTTC; cdr3_aa: CASSTPSGTGDYGYTF
v_call: TRBV7-2; j_call: TRBJ2-1; d_call: TRBD2; clone_size: few; cdr3_length: 17; cdr3_nt: TGTGCCAGCAGCTTAGTCTCTTCTAGCGGGAGTCGTAATGAGCAGTTCTTC; cdr3_aa: CASSLVSSSGSRNEQFF
v_call: TRBV30; j_call: TRBJ1-1; d_call: NA; clone_size: NA; cdr3_length: 15; cdr3_nt: TGTGCCTGGAACTCCCATTCCGGGACACAACAAAAAGCTTTCTTT; cdr3_aa: CAWNSHSGTQQKAFF
v_call: TRBV11-2; j_call: TRBJ1-2; d_call: TRBD1; clone_size: once; cdr3_length: 13; cdr3_nt: TGTGCCAGCAGCTGGGACAGGGCCGGGGGCTACACCTTC; cdr3_aa: CASSWDRAGGYTF
v_call: TRBV7-3; j_call: TRBJ2-1; d_call: TRBD2; clone_size: once; cdr3_length: 15; cdr3_nt: TGTGCCAGCAGCTCTTACGGGACTAGCGGGCAGGAGCAGTTCTTC; cdr3_aa: CASSSYGTSGQEQFF
v_call: TRBV14; j_call: TRBJ2-7; d_call: NA; clone_size: NA; cdr3_length: 15; cdr3_nt: TGTGCCAGCAGCCAAGCTGCAGGGGTAAGGTACGAGCAGTACTTC; cdr3_aa: CASSQAAGVRYEQYF
v_call: TRBV11-2; j_call: TRBJ1-1; d_call: NA; clone_size: NA; cdr3_length: 12; cdr3_nt: TGTGCCAGCAGCTTAGTTGCGTCTCGGGCTTTCTTT; cdr3_aa: CASSLVASRAFF
v_call: TRBV2; j_call: TRBJ1-5; d_call: TRBD1; clone_size: NA; cdr3_length: 15; cdr3_nt: TGTGCCAGCAACAGGGACAGGGGCGGCAATCAGCCCCAGCATTTT; cdr3_aa: CASNRDRGGNQPQHF
v_call: TRBV4-1; j_call: TRBJ1-2; d_call: NA; clone_size: NA; cdr3_length: 15; cdr3_nt: TGCGCCAGCAGCCAAGATCTCAGGAAACCCTATGGCTACACCTTC; cdr3_aa: CASSQDLRKPYGYTF
v_call: TRBV28; j_call: TRBJ2-5; d_call: TRBD2; clone_size: NA; cdr3_length: 15; cdr3_nt: TGTGCCAGCAGTTTATGGACTAGCGGGAAAGAGACCCAGTACTTC; cdr3_aa: CASSLWTSGKETQYF
v_call: TRBV11-3; j_call: TRBJ1-1; d_call: NA; clone_size: NA; cdr3_length: 12; cdr3_nt: TGTGCCAGCAGCACCCGGGACTCTGAAGCTTTCTTT; cdr3_aa: CASSTRDSEAFF
v_call: TRBV27; j_call: TRBJ1-2; d_call: NA; clone_size: NA; cdr3_length: 15; cdr3_nt: TGTGCCAGCAGACCCAGGACAGCAGTAAACTATGGCTACACCTTC; cdr3_aa: CASRPRTAVNYGYTF
v_call: TRBV5-4; j_call: TRBJ2-4; d_call: NA; clone_size: NA; cdr3_length: 14; cdr3_nt: TGTGCCAGCAGCTTGGCGGGGGACCAAAACATTCAGTACTTC; cdr3_aa: CASSLAGDQNIQYF
v_call: TRBV4-3; j_call: TRBJ1-1; d_call: NA; clone_size: NA; cdr3_length: 14; cdr3_nt: TGCGCCAGCAGCCAGACCCATTCCAGGGGTGAAGCTTTCTTT; cdr3_aa: CASSQTHSRGEAFF
v_call: TRBV6-1; j_call: TRBJ2-1; d_call: TRBD2; clone_size: NA; cdr3_length: 17; cdr3_nt: TGTGCCAGCAGTGACAGAGTAGGGAGGGATACCTACAATGAGCAGTTCTTC; cdr3_aa: CASSDRVGRDTYNEQFF
v_call: TRBV7-8; j_call: TRBJ2-1; d_call: NA; clone_size: NA; cdr3_length: 13; cdr3_nt: TGTGCCAGCAGCTCAACAACGTACAATGAGCAGTTCTTC; cdr3_aa: CASSSTTYNEQFF
v_call: TRBV7-9; j_call: TRBJ2-3; d_call: TRBD2; clone_size: NA; cdr3_length: 17; cdr3_nt: TGTGCCAGCAGCTTAGTGGGGACTAGCGGGAGAGAGGATACGCAGTATTTT; cdr3_aa: CASSLVGTSGREDTQYF